The clone carrying this T cell receptor (beta chain) was detected only a few times. The antigen remains undetermined. This CDR3 has 14 residues. V lost 4 bases, J lost 0 bases, and 9 bases lay in between. The germline V gene has CDR1 SEHNR and CDR2 FQNEAQ (reference sequence). This specimen belongs to a study of CD8+CD57+ T cells in acquired aplastic anemia. Broader study findings: Patients and controls had in common twenty-nine CD8+ CDR3 sequences.

TCR beta VDJ combinations and CDR3 sequences were profiled from genomic DNA. TCRdb independently ran MiXCR on the reads; one entry per CDR3 protein. Among about 470,000 distinct CDR3 sequences listed, approximately 32% were seen once. The patients chosen for sequencing had shown expansion of CD8+CD57+ cells (detected by flow cytometry). The study sampled blood from patients who had received no therapy. V usage is TRBV7-9 and J usage is TRBJ1-1; D is ambiguous. The sequence came from a human donor with aplastic anemia. The sample was sorted CD4+, CD8+, or CD8+CD57+ T cells (not recorded which) from PBMCs. DNA for the CDR3: TGTGCCAGCAGCTCATCTGCAGTGAACACTGAAGCTTTCTTT. Translated, it gives CASSSSAVNTEAFF.